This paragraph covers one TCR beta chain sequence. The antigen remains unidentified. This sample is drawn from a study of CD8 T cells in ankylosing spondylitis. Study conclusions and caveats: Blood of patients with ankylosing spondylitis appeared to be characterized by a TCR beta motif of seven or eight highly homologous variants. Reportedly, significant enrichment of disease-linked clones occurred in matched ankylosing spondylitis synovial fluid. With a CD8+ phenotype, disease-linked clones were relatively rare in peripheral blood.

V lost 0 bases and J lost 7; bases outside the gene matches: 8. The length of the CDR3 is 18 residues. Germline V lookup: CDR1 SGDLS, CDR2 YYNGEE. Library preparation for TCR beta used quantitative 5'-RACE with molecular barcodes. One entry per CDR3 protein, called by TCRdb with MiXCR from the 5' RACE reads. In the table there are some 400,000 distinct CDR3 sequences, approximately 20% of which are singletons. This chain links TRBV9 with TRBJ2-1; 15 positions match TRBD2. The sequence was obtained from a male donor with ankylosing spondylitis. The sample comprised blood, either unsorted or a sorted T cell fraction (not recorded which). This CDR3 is CASSVATRTSGRANEQFF. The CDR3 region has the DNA TGTGCCAGCAGCGTAGCTACTCGGACTAGCGGGAGGGCAAATGAGCAGTTCTTC.